These T cell receptor beta chains were read from a single sample in a study of T cell responses to AZD1222 COVID-19 vaccine. TCRdb's table, derived via immunoSEQ multiplex PCR, lists solely in-frame clones and lacks some. The sample records 100,000 to 120,000 clones, approximately 87% being singletons. Here the sequenced sample was peripheral blood, taken on day 0 of AZD1222 vaccination. These receptor sequences come from an adult in good health. CDR3s leave out the opening cysteine and the closing phenylalanine or tryptophan. The listing skips clone size in some rows; elsewhere it reads once, few, many or a size class.

CDR3: ASSQDRGRGNEKLF; V: TRBV4-2; size: .
CDR3: ASSSPGRGPYEQY; V: TRBV28; size: .
CDR3: ATSPRTGVNTGELF; V: TRBV24-1; size: .
CDR3: ASSDSGAGGYT; V: TRBV2; size: .
CDR3: SVGAESRRGNGYT; V: TRBV29-1; size: .
CDR3: ASTRRGGRMPGELF; V: TRBV9; size: .
CDR3: ASSLGGAREKLF; V: TRBV7-2; size: .
CDR3: ATSDRTSGDNTGELF; V: TRBV24-1; size: once
CDR3: SVDSVAGHYNEQF; V: TRBV29-1; size: .
CDR3: ASSPRTSGGLSEQF; V: TRBV7-9; size: .
CDR3: ASSLGGLAGLETQY; V: TRBV5-4; size: once
CDR3: ASSLAIYRGDYGYT; V: TRBV7-8; size: .
CDR3: ASSYGQGLNQPQH; V: TRBV6-6; size: .
CDR3: ASRYSGSSIYNEQF; V: TRBV28; size: .
CDR3: ASSQDLGGADGYT; V: TRBV3-1/TRBV3-2; size: .
CDR3: ASSVGAKAINSPLH; V: TRBV2; size: .
CDR3: ASSSQGAQDGYT; V: TRBV5-1; size: .
CDR3: ASSFRQTKNYGYT; V: TRBV7-2; size: .
CDR3: ATATEGVMGNQPQH; V: TRBV24-1; size: .
CDR3: ASRSPGTPQY; V: TRBV28; size: .
CDR3: ASSSLGGPLGYT; V: TRBV25-1; size: .
CDR3: ASSLRQGNEKLF; V: TRBV7-9; size: .
CDR3: ASSARWGGGNSDTQY; V: TRBV9; size: .
CDR3: ATVLSGFNEQY; V: TRBV6-6; size: .
CDR3: ASSWTGSRYEQY; V: TRBV28; size: .
CDR3: ASNLRFSDRETQY; V: TRBV3-1/TRBV3-2; size: .
CDR3: ASSPPGTGGYGYT; V: TRBV5-6; size: once
CDR3: ASSPSGGRGTEAF; V: TRBV4-3; size: .
CDR3: ASSPRRGYEKLF; V: TRBV5-6; size: .
CDR3: ASTSGSTSPNEKLF; V: TRBV6-4; size: .
CDR3: ASSETVGLAGGAVSQY; V: TRBV3-1/TRBV3-2; size: .
CDR3: SAAGPNTEAF; V: TRBV29-1; size: .
CDR3: ASSETSGRAREQY; V: TRBV28; size: once
CDR3: ASSSPGQGLAEAF; V: TRBV11-3; size: .